The 19 T cell receptor beta chains in this list originate from one sample, sequenced in a study of blood T cell repertoires in COVID-19. The protocol was immunoSEQ multiplex PCR, while the TCRdb copy is restricted to in-frame clones and leaves out a portion. The sample gives around 190,000 clones, more than 80% of which show up once; around 7.5% is in the top ten. Material: peripheral blood. These receptors originate from a woman in her sixties or seventies with acute or convalescent COVID-19.

The chain is built from TRBV3-1 (or the pseudogene TRBV3-2) and TRBJ2-1; TRBD2 aligns across 12 bases. The CDR3 runs to 12 residues. Germline loops: CDR1 LGHDT, CDR2 YNNKEL (reference sequence). V gave up 4 bases and J gave up 15 bases; unmatched junction bases: 4. CDR3 region: CASSLTSGRTFF. The DNA for the CDR3 is TGTGCCAGCAGCCTAACTAGCGGGAGGACGTTCTTC.

This chain connects TRBV20-1 to TRBJ2-1; D gene ambiguous. The germline V gene has CDR1 DFQATT and CDR2 SNEGSKA (reference sequence). Trimming left V 6 bases short and J 7 bases short, with 7 bases between. This CDR3 is 10 amino acids long. CDR3 region: CSAPINEQFF. Here the CDR3 DNA reads TGCAGTGCCCCTATAAATGAGCAGTTCTTC.

This clone was seen just once. The chain couples TRBV13 to TRBJ1-1, with a tentative D call TRBD1 (5 bases). The CDR3 covers 17 residues. V gave up 0 bases and J gave up 0 bases, with 14 bases separating them. Germline CDR1 reads PRHDT; CDR2 reads FYEKMQ (reference sequence). The CDR3 DNA reads TGTGCCAGCAGCTTAGGCCTCGGGGGATGGGTGAACACTGAAGCTTTCTTT. Translated, it gives CASSLGLGGWVNTEAFF.

The chain recombines TRBV7-6 with TRBJ1-4; 7 bases map to TRBD1. V shed 6 bases and J 4 bases; nucleotides not matched to a gene: 8. The CDR3 consists of 15 residues. Germline V CDR1 and CDR2: SGHVS, FNYEAQ. Here the CDR3 reads CASRLDRDNNEKLFF. Here the CDR3 DNA reads TGTGCCAGCAGACTAGACAGGGATAATAATGAAAAACTGTTTTTT.

This clone was detected once. The chain employs TRBV5-1 and TRBJ2-1; 8 bases match TRBD1. The junction had 9 bases not matched to a gene; V was cut back by 4 bases and J by 6 bases. Germline V lookup: CDR1 SGHRS, CDR2 YFSETQ. The CDR3 totals 15 residues. CDR3 protein: CASSLGQGRVNEQFF. The CDR3 bases are TGCGCCAGCAGCCTCGGACAGGGTCGGGTCAATGAGCAGTTCTTC.

The gene calls are TRBV7-2 and TRBJ2-3; D remains unclear. Trimming pared 4 bases from V and 6 bases from J, leaving 14 bases between. There are 14 residues in the CDR3. The germline CDR1 and CDR2 sequences are SGHTA and FQGNSA. The CDR3 protein is CASSSPSIWDTQYF. DNA of the CDR3: TGTGCCAGCAGCTCGCCATCTATCTGGGATACGCAGTATTTT.

This clone was observed a few times. V is TRBV9 and J is TRBJ2-7, with 10 bases fitting TRBD1. V dropped 4 bases and J dropped 1; count of bases not matched to a gene: 5. The CDR3 runs 15 residues. Germline V gene sequence: CDR1 SGDLS, CDR2 YYNGEE. In DNA, the CDR3 is TGTGCCAGCAGCTCCCGGGACAGGGGATCCTACGAGCAGTACTTC. It yields the protein CASSSRDRGSYEQYF.

This clone was detected only once. The J gene is TRBJ2-2, the V gene TRBV19; 7 nucleotides match TRBD1. The germline V gene encodes CDR1 LNHDA and CDR2 SQIVND (reference sequence). V trimming: 9 bases; J trimming: 2 bases; junction bases outside the gene matches: 3. The CDR3 is 13 amino acids. The CDR3 DNA reads as TGTGCCAGCAGGGGGATAAACACCGGGGAGCTGTTTTTT. It translates to CASRGINTGELFF. Variable domain in full (rest from reference TRBV19 and TRBJ2-2): DGGITQSPKYLFRKEGQNVTLSCEQNLNHDAMYWYRQDPGQGLRLIYYSQIVNDFQKGDIAEGYSVSREKKESFPLTVTSAQKNPTAFYLCASRGINTGELFFGEGSRLTVL.

V gene TRBV6-6 combines with J gene TRBJ2-7, with 9 bases identical to TRBD2. The CDR3 loop spans 13 amino acids. Unmatched junction bases numbered 2, after V lost 2 bases and J lost 6 bases. The germline gives CDR1 MNHNY, CDR2 SVGAGI (reference sequence). The CDR3 nucleotides read TGTGCCAGCAGTTACGGCGGGGGGGGCGAGCAGTACTTC. The encoded protein is CASSYGGGGEQYF.

This chain joins TRBV7-9 and TRBJ1-1; D perhaps matches TRBD1 (6 bases). The germline V gene has CDR1 SEHNR and CDR2 FQNEAQ (reference sequence). Deletions cut 0 bases from V and 2 bases from J, with 16 bases between. The CDR3 covers 17 residues. CDR3 loop: CASSLALGGGANTEAFF. CDR3 DNA sequence: TGTGCCAGCAGCTTAGCGCTTGGAGGGGGGGCAAACACTGAAGCTTTCTTT. Full variable domain (rest looked up from reference TRBV7-9 and TRBJ1-1): DTGVSQNPRHKITKRGQNVTFRCDPISEHNRLYWYRQTLGQGPEFLTYFQNEAQLEKSRLLSDRFSAERPKGSFSTLEIQRTEQGDSAMYLCASSLALGGGANTEAFFGQGTRLTVV.

The chain joins TRBV12-3 or TRBV12-4 to TRBJ1-3; D perhaps matches TRBD1 (5 bases). This CDR3 is 12 amino acids long. The germline V and J ends were trimmed by 8 bases and 4 bases, with 9 bases remaining between them. The CDR3 protein is CASQGFGNTIYF. In DNA form, the CDR3 reads TGTGCCAGCCAGGGCTTCGGAAACACCATATATTTT.

The table lists this clone with a count of one. The gene calls are TRBV10-3 and TRBJ2-1, with 12 bases matching TRBD2. Trimming took 11 bases from V and 9 from J; bases not matched to a gene: 8. The germline CDR1 and CDR2 sequences are ENHRY and SYGVKD. The CDR3 has 13 residues. CDR3 coding DNA: TGTGCCGCCCGGACTAGCGGGAAGTCTGAGCAGTTCTTC. This translates into CAARTSGKSEQFF.

The chain links TRBV4-1 to TRBJ2-3; maybe TRBD2 (6 bases). Germline CDR1 is MGHRA and CDR2 is YSYEKL. The V end lost 1 base, the J end lost 1 base, and 12 bases lay between the germline ends. The length of the CDR3 is 16 residues. The CDR3 loop is CASSQGVAVRTDTQYF. The CDR3 DNA sequence: TGCGCCAGCAGCCAAGGGGTAGCGGTCCGCACAGATACGCAGTATTTT.

The V and J genes are TRBV27 and TRBJ1-3, with D uncertain. This CDR3 has 15 residues. The ends were cut back, 8 bases at V and 0 bases at J, with 14 bases in the middle. Germline V gene data show CDR1 as MNHEY and CDR2 as SMNVEV (reference sequence). CDR3 protein: CASCVTGYSGNTIYF. CDR3 DNA sequence: TGTGCCAGCTGCGTCACGGGGTACTCTGGAAACACCATATATTTT.

This chain joins TRBV5-1 and TRBJ2-3; no definite D call. The CDR3 has 15 amino acids. Germline assignment: CDR1 SGHRS and CDR2 YFSETQ. The V gene lost 6 bases and the J gene lost 0 bases, with 14 bases spanning the gap. The CDR3 sequence: CASIQSPGSTDTQYF. The CDR3 DNA follows: TGCGCCAGCATCCAAAGCCCCGGGAGCACAGATACGCAGTATTTT.

The chain couples TRBV5-1 to TRBJ1-1; D possibly corresponds to TRBD1 (6 bases). This CDR3 has 12 residues. The germline V gene has CDR1 SGHRS and CDR2 YFSETQ. Trimming removed 4 bases from V and 10 bases from J, with 14 bases in between. CDR3 sequence (DNA): TGCGCCAGCAGCGACAACAGGGTAGGAGCTTTCTTT. Translating it yields CASSDNRVGAFF.

Only one count was recorded for this clone. This chain links TRBV9 with TRBJ1-6, with D unclear. From germline, CDR1 is SGDLS and CDR2 YYNGEE. The CDR3 covers 14 residues. Deletions cut 1 base from V and 8 bases from J, with 10 bases between. The CDR3 reads CASSVQSRDSPLHF. CDR3 nucleotides: TGTGCCAGCAGCGTACAGAGTCGGGATTCACCCCTCCACTTT.

This clone was observed once. This chain uses TRBV6-6 with TRBJ1-2; 10 nucleotides line up with TRBD1. Germline assignment: CDR1 MNHNY and CDR2 SVGAGI (reference sequence). This CDR3 comprises 14 residues. The V and J ends lost 5 bases and 8 bases, in that order; junction bases with no gene match: 8. The CDR3 reads CASSGRTGGLGYTF. As DNA, the CDR3 is TGTGCCAGCAGTGGACGGACAGGGGGACTAGGCTACACCTTC.

This chain uses TRBV27 with TRBJ1-1; D might be TRBD1 (5 bases). CDR1 and CDR2 from the germline V gene are MNHEY and SMNVEV (reference sequence). The CDR3 length is 17 residues. The V end lost 5 bases, the J end lost 0 bases, and 19 bases lay between the germline ends. DNA for the CDR3: TGTGCCAGCAGTAAAGCCGTGGGGCCACTCATGAACACTGAAGCTTTCTTT. Protein sequence: CASSKAVGPLMNTEAFF.